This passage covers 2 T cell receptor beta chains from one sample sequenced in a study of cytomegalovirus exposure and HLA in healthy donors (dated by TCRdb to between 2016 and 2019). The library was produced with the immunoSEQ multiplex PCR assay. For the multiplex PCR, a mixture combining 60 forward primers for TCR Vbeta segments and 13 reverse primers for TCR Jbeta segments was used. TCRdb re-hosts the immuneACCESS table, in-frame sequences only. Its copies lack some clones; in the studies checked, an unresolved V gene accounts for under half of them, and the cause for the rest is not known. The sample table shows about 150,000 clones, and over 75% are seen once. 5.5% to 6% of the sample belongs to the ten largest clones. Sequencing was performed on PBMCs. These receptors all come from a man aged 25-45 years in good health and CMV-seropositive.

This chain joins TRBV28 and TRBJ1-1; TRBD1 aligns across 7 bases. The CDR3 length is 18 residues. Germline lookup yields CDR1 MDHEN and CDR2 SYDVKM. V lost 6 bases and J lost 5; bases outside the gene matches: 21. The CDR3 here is CASRGRTDPRQGRTEAFF. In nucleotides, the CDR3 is TGTGCCAGCAGGGGCAGAACTGATCCCAGACAGGGCAGGACTGAAGCTTTCTTT.

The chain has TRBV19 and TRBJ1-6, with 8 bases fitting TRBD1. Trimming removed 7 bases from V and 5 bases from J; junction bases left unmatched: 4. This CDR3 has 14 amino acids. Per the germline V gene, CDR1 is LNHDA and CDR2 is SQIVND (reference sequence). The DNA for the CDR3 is TGTGCCAGTAAGACAGGGGAGAATAATTCACCCCTCCACTTT. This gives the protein CASKTGENNSPLHF. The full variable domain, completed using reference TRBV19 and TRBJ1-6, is DGGITQSPKYLFRKEGQNVTLSCEQNLNHDAMYWYRQDPGQGLRLIYYSQIVNDFQKGDIAEGYSVSREKKESFPLTVTSAQKNPTAFYLCASKTGENNSPLHFGNGTRLTVT.